The rows below give T cell receptor beta chains drawn from one sample of a study of T cell responses to AZD1222 COVID-19 vaccine. Sequencing used immunoSEQ multiplex PCR; TCRdb keeps in-frame clones, though not all of them. The table lists 90,000 to 110,000 clones, more than 70% of them singletons. The sequenced sample was peripheral blood, obtained on day 0 of AZD1222 vaccination. These receptor sequences come from an adult in good health. Both conserved end residues are part of each CDR3. The order of the fields is clone size, V gene, J gene, D gene, CDR3 DNA, CDR3 protein. A D gene is named only where the DNA matches it firmly. Only part of the rows carry a size: once, few, many, or a class if the clone is expanded.

clone_size: -
v_call: TRBV6-5
j_call: TRBJ2-2
d_call: TRBD2
cdr3_nt: TGTGCCAGCACCGAGCGACGGGGGGACGGGGAGCTGTTTTTT
cdr3_aa: CASTERRGDGELFF

clone_size: -
v_call: TRBV5-1
j_call: TRBJ2-7
d_call: TRBD2
cdr3_nt: TGCGCCAGCAGCTTGGGACTAGCACTCGACGAGCAGTACTTC
cdr3_aa: CASSLGLALDEQYF

clone_size: once
v_call: TRBV18
j_call: TRBJ1-2
d_call: -
cdr3_nt: TGTGCCAGCTCACCAACAAGTTCCTATGGCTACACCTTC
cdr3_aa: CASSPTSSYGYTF

clone_size: -
v_call: TRBV30
j_call: TRBJ2-2
d_call: TRBD2
cdr3_nt: TGTGCCTCCACTAGCGGGAGGAACACCGGGGAGCTGTTTTTT
cdr3_aa: CASTSGRNTGELFF

clone_size: -
v_call: TRBV15
j_call: TRBJ1-2
d_call: TRBD1
cdr3_nt: TGTGCCACCAGCAGCTTCGGACAGGGGGGTGGCTACACCTTC
cdr3_aa: CATSSFGQGGGYTF

clone_size: -
v_call: TRBV14
j_call: TRBJ1-6
d_call: -
cdr3_nt: TGTGCCAGCAGCCTGAAGACAGGCCCGGGGCCCTATAATTCACCCCTCCACTTT
cdr3_aa: CASSLKTGPGPYNSPLHF

clone_size: -
v_call: TRBV5-4
j_call: TRBJ2-3
d_call: TRBD2
cdr3_nt: TGTGCCAGCAGCTCTCGACGGGGGGTCTGGGGTACAGATACGCAGTATTTT
cdr3_aa: CASSSRRGVWGTDTQYF

clone_size: -
v_call: TRBV19
j_call: TRBJ1-1
d_call: TRBD1
cdr3_nt: TGTGCCAGTAGTACAGGGGGCGTTCGCACTGAAGCTTTCTTT
cdr3_aa: CASSTGGVRTEAFF

clone_size: -
v_call: TRBV3-1/TRBV3-2
j_call: TRBJ1-1
d_call: -
cdr3_nt: TGTGCCAGCCGACAACTGAACACTGAAGCTTTCTTT
cdr3_aa: CASRQLNTEAFF

clone_size: -
v_call: TRBV18
j_call: TRBJ1-2
d_call: TRBD1
cdr3_nt: TGTGCCAGCTCACCTTCGACCGGGACAGGTCCTTCTAACTATGGCTACACCTTC
cdr3_aa: CASSPSTGTGPSNYGYTF

clone_size: -
v_call: TRBV28
j_call: TRBJ2-7
d_call: -
cdr3_nt: TGTGCCAGCAGTTTATCCCCTAGCGAGCAGTACTTC
cdr3_aa: CASSLSPSEQYF

clone_size: -
v_call: TRBV19
j_call: TRBJ1-5
d_call: -
cdr3_nt: TGTGCCAGTAGTCCCTTTCTGACAGGACCCATAGACCAGCATTTT
cdr3_aa: CASSPFLTGPIDQHF

clone_size: -
v_call: TRBV3-1/TRBV3-2
j_call: TRBJ2-1
d_call: -
cdr3_nt: TGTGCCAGCAGCCTACAGCGATCCTACAATGAGCAGTTCTTC
cdr3_aa: CASSLQRSYNEQFF

clone_size: -
v_call: TRBV7-2
j_call: TRBJ1-1
d_call: -
cdr3_nt: TGTGCCAGCAGCCCTCACTCGGTACCCCCTGAAGCTTTCTTT
cdr3_aa: CASSPHSVPPEAFF

clone_size: -
v_call: TRBV5-4
j_call: TRBJ1-6
d_call: -
cdr3_nt: TGTGCCAGCAGCTACGACATCAATTCACCCCTCCACTTT
cdr3_aa: CASSYDINSPLHF

clone_size: -
v_call: TRBV19
j_call: TRBJ1-1
d_call: TRBD1
cdr3_nt: TGTGCCAGTAGTAACCTCCAGGGGGCTGGCACTGAAGCTTTCTTT
cdr3_aa: CASSNLQGAGTEAFF

clone_size: -
v_call: TRBV27
j_call: TRBJ2-1
d_call: -
cdr3_nt: TGTGCCAGCAGTTCCCTCGGTATAGTCTCCTACAATGAGCAGTTCTTC
cdr3_aa: CASSSLGIVSYNEQFF

clone_size: -
v_call: TRBV10-3
j_call: TRBJ2-3
d_call: TRBD1
cdr3_nt: TGTGCCATCAGATTTCCGGGACAGGGACCCACAGATACGCAGTATTTT
cdr3_aa: CAIRFPGQGPTDTQYF

clone_size: -
v_call: TRBV24-1
j_call: TRBJ2-2
d_call: TRBD1
cdr3_nt: TGTGCCACCAGCGACAGGGGCAACACCGGGGAGCTGTTTTTT
cdr3_aa: CATSDRGNTGELFF

clone_size: -
v_call: TRBV6-4
j_call: TRBJ2-1
d_call: TRBD2
cdr3_nt: TGTGCCAGCAGTGACGGGACTAGCGTTAACCATGAGCAGTTCTTC
cdr3_aa: CASSDGTSVNHEQFF

clone_size: -
v_call: TRBV13
j_call: TRBJ1-2
d_call: -
cdr3_nt: TGTGCCAGCAGCTTAAAGCCGGGACCGGGAACTGATGGCTACACCTTC
cdr3_aa: CASSLKPGPGTDGYTF

clone_size: -
v_call: TRBV18
j_call: TRBJ1-4
d_call: -
cdr3_nt: TGTGCCAGCTCACCACCCACAGGGTTCTCGGTTTCGGCAACTAATGAAAAACTGTTTTTT
cdr3_aa: CASSPPTGFSVSATNEKLFF

clone_size: -
v_call: TRBV27
j_call: TRBJ1-4
d_call: -
cdr3_nt: TGTGCCAGCAGTTTAAGGAACAGAAATGAAAAACTGTTTTTT
cdr3_aa: CASSLRNRNEKLFF

clone_size: -
v_call: TRBV27
j_call: TRBJ1-2
d_call: -
cdr3_nt: TGTGCCAGCAGTCCCTCGGACGCCAAACGCGGCTACACCTTC
cdr3_aa: CASSPSDAKRGYTF

clone_size: -
v_call: TRBV7-2
j_call: TRBJ2-1
d_call: -
cdr3_nt: TGTGCCAGCAGTCCCACAGGGAAGCCCAATGAGCAGTTCTTC
cdr3_aa: CASSPTGKPNEQFF

clone_size: -
v_call: TRBV6-6
j_call: TRBJ1-2
d_call: -
cdr3_nt: TGTGCCAGCAGTTACTTGCTGAGATCCCCAAGGGACGGCTACACCTTC
cdr3_aa: CASSYLLRSPRDGYTF

clone_size: once
v_call: TRBV25-1
j_call: TRBJ1-3
d_call: TRBD1
cdr3_nt: TGTGCCAGCAGAGGACAGGGGCCTGGAAACACCATATATTTT
cdr3_aa: CASRGQGPGNTIYF

clone_size: -
v_call: TRBV3-1/TRBV3-2
j_call: TRBJ2-5
d_call: -
cdr3_nt: TGTGCCAGCAGCCGGGGGGGGCCCGTACAAGAGACCCAGTACTTC
cdr3_aa: CASSRGGPVQETQYF

clone_size: once
v_call: TRBV27
j_call: TRBJ2-5
d_call: TRBD2
cdr3_nt: TGTGCCAGCAGGCCTCCTAGCGGGTGGCCGACTTTATTGTACTTC
cdr3_aa: CASRPPSGWPTLLYF

clone_size: few
v_call: TRBV27
j_call: TRBJ2-1
d_call: TRBD2
cdr3_nt: TGTGCCAGCAGCTTCTGGGGGGTAGCGGGAGGACCTGTCGGGGAGCAGTTCTTC
cdr3_aa: CASSFWGVAGGPVGEQFF